This T cell receptor (beta chain) emerged from a study of T cell repertoires in cytomegalovirus infection. This clonotype appeared a few times. The antigen is not known. Each CDR3 protein gets one entry after TCRdb re-called the reads with MiXCR. The sample lists about 900,000 distinct CDR3 sequences; about a third were seen once. CDR3 size: 11 residues. Germline V lookup: CDR1 MNHEY, CDR2 SMNVEV (reference sequence). Trimming removed 8 bases from V and 10 bases from J, with 11 bases in between. This TCR was sampled from a human donor in good health (CMV status not recorded). Some clones in this sample may be carry-over from other donors' samples. The chain couples TRBV27 to TRBJ1-4, with D unresolved. The input for sequencing was cultured CD8+ T cells from PBMCs, taken from culture after CMV antigen stimulation. CDR3 sequence reads: CASFWAGKLFF. The CDR3 DNA reads as TGTGCCAGCTTTTGGGCCGGAAAACTGTTTTTT.